Listed here are 15 T cell receptor beta chains from one sample, sequenced in a study of identical twins. TCRdb ran MiXCR on the 5' RACE reads and lists one entry per CDR3 protein. The sample consists of 150,000 or so distinct CDR3 sequences, around 3.6% of them appearing once. What was sequenced was memory T cells sorted from blood. These TCRs come from a man aged 18 to 29 in good health.

Ten or more counts support this clonotype. DNA for the CDR3: TGTGCCAGCAGACAGCCTTTGGCCGAGCAGTACGTC. The encoded protein is CASRQPLAEQYV. This rearrangement joins TRBV11-3 to TRBJ2-7; D gene ambiguous. CDR1 and CDR2 (germline): SGHNT, YENEEA. This CDR3 comprises 12 residues. Trimming took off 6 bases at V and 6 bases at J, with 12 bases between the two ends.

The table lists this clonotype with many counts. The chain combines TRBV10-3 with TRBJ1-2; TRBD1 is a possible D gene (5 bases). Per the germline V gene, CDR1 is ENHRY and CDR2 is SYGVKD. CDR3 length: 15 residues. V lost 0 bases and J lost 0, with 8 bases in between. The CDR3 reads CAISESRESNYGYTF. The CDR3 nucleotides are TGTGCCATCAGTGAGTCCAGGGAGTCTAACTATGGCTACACCTTC.

This clonotype occurred many times. This rearrangement joins TRBV7-8 to TRBJ2-1; D is uncertain. Between the trimmed V and J ends, which lost 4 bases and 13 bases, there was a span of 17 bases. The CDR3 is 13 amino acids. Germline lookup yields CDR1 SGHVS and CDR2 FQNEAQ. CDR3 DNA sequence: TGTGCCAGCAGCTCGCCTCCTTTCATCGACCAGTTCTTC. Its translation: CASSSPPFIDQFF.

This clonotype was seen repeatedly, ten times or more. V usage is TRBV10-3 and J usage is TRBJ1-1; D gene ambiguous. Germline V lookup: CDR1 ENHRY, CDR2 SYGVKD. V lost 0 bases and J 1 base, leaving 6 bases between the germline ends. The CDR3 has 14 amino acids. The CDR3 sequence is CAISESQQNTEAFF. The DNA for the CDR3 is TGTGCCATCAGTGAGTCCCAGCAGAACACTGAAGCTTTCTTT.

This clonotype was recorded many times. The chain employs TRBV20-1 and TRBJ2-7, with a weak D call TRBD2 (7 bases). The germline V gene encodes CDR1 DFQATT and CDR2 SNEGSKA (reference sequence). V was pared by 0 bases and J by 4 bases, with 19 bases between. There are 16 residues in the CDR3. DNA for the CDR3: TGCAGTGCTAGAGATGGTTCGAGGGGGGGCTATTACGAGCAGTACTTC. Translation: CSARDGSRGGYYEQYF.

This clonotype has ten or more counts. CDR3 DNA sequence: TGTGCCATCAGTGAATGGTCCGGTTCCTATGGCTACACCTTC. Its translation: CAISEWSGSYGYTF. The chain has TRBV10-3 and TRBJ1-2; the D is unclear. CDR3 length: 14 residues. Germline values: CDR1 ENHRY, CDR2 SYGVKD. Trimming took off 3 bases at V and 4 bases at J, with 12 bases between the two ends.

This clonotype was observed many times. V usage is TRBV5-1 and J usage is TRBJ2-3; the D is unclear. Between the trimmed V and J ends, which lost 4 bases and 7 bases, there was a span of 13 bases. The CDR3 sequence is 13 residues long. Germline CDR1 SGHRS, CDR2 YFSETQ. CDR3 protein: CASSDPKVNTQYF. DNA for the CDR3: TGCGCCAGCAGCGACCCAAAGGTGAATACGCAGTATTTT.

This clonotype was counted at least ten times. V gene TRBV12-3 or TRBV12-4 combines with J gene TRBJ2-7; 10 nucleotides align to TRBD1. V gave up 5 bases and J gave up 6 bases; unmatched junction bases: 1. The CDR3 sequence is 12 residues long. In nucleotides, the CDR3 is TGTGCCAGCAGTCGGACAGGGGGCGAGCAGTACTTC. Translated: CASSRTGGEQYF.

This clonotype has at least ten counts. The V gene is TRBV7-2, the J gene TRBJ1-5; no firm D call. This CDR3 has 15 amino acids. Trimming shortened V by 1 base and J by 6 bases, and 13 bases separated the two germline ends. CDR1 and CDR2 from the germline V gene are SGHTA and FQGNSA. This CDR3 is CASSLDTANGQPQHF. In nucleotides, the CDR3 is TGTGCCAGCAGCTTAGACACAGCGAACGGTCAGCCCCAGCATTTT.

This clonotype was found many times. The rearrangement uses TRBV28 and TRBJ1-5; perhaps TRBD1 as D (6 bases). In germline, CDR1 is MDHEN, CDR2 SYDVKM. This CDR3 spans 15 amino acids. With 6 bases removed from V and 7 bases from J, the gap between germline ends came to 19 bases. CDR3 protein: CASSSITGLKQPQHF. The DNA for the CDR3 is TGTGCCAGCAGCTCTATTACAGGGCTAAAGCAGCCCCAGCATTTT.

This clonotype was recorded many times. CDR3 region: CASSQQGAGANVLTF. In DNA form, the CDR3 reads TGTGCCAGCAGCCAACAGGGAGCTGGGGCCAACGTCCTGACTTTC. V usage is TRBV25-1 and J usage is TRBJ2-6; tentative D call: TRBD1 (6 bases). Germline V gives CDR1 MGHDK, CDR2 SYGVNS. CDR3 length: 15 amino acids. The V gene lost 6 bases and the J gene lost 2 bases, with 11 bases spanning the gap. The whole variable domain, remainder taken from reference TRBV25-1 and TRBJ2-6, is EADIYQTPRYLVIGTGKKITLECSQTMGHDKMYWYQQDPGMELHLIHYSYGVNSTEKGDLSSESTVSRIRTEHFPLTLESARPSHTSQYLCASSQQGAGANVLTFGAGSRLTVL.

This clonotype has ten or more counts. The chain joins TRBV5-1 to TRBJ2-1, with 12 bases that match TRBD2. From germline, CDR1 is SGHRS and CDR2 YFSETQ. V was clipped by 4 bases and J by 3 bases; unmatched bases: 5. The CDR3 sequence is 16 residues long. CDR3 residues: CASSPSGRDSYNEQFF. Here the CDR3 DNA reads TGCGCCAGCAGCCCTAGCGGGAGGGACAGCTACAATGAGCAGTTCTTC.

This clonotype was recorded at least ten times. The chain links TRBV5-5 to TRBJ2-5; D perhaps matches TRBD2 (6 bases). V was clipped by 4 bases and J by 3 bases, with 13 bases between them. Germline V gene sequence: CDR1 SGHKS, CDR2 YYEKEE (reference sequence). This CDR3 region has 14 residues. The CDR3 reads CASSLGDLKETQYF. CDR3 bases: TGTGCCAGCAGCCTCGGGGACTTAAAAGAGACCCAGTACTTC.

This clonotype was seen at least ten times. The chain uses TRBV5-1 and TRBJ2-7; TRBD2 matches at 7 bases. V lost 0 bases and J lost 2; bases outside the gene matches: 5. Germline V CDR1 and CDR2: SGHRS, YFSETQ. This CDR3 region has 15 residues. CDR3 in amino acids: CASSLDVGGPYEQYF. CDR3 DNA sequence: TGCGCCAGCAGCTTGGATGTGGGAGGGCCCTACGAGCAGTACTTC. The entire variable domain, with the rest obtained from reference TRBV5-1 and TRBJ2-7, is as follows: KAGVTQTPRYLIKTRGQQVTLSCSPISGHRSVSWYQQTPGQGLQFLFEYFSETQRNKGNFPGRFSGRQFSNSRSEMNVSTLELGDSALYLCASSLDVGGPYEQYFGPGTRLTVT.

The sample holds many counts of this clonotype. The chain couples TRBV20-1 to TRBJ2-7, with 9 bases matching TRBD1. The CDR3 length is 12 residues. Germline CDR1 reads DFQATT; CDR2 reads SNEGSKA (reference sequence). J lost 6 bases, V lost 8 bases, and 8 bases had no gene match. For the CDR3, the DNA is TGCAGTCCCCCGGGACAGGGCTCCGAGCAGTACTTC. Protein: CSPPGQGSEQYF.